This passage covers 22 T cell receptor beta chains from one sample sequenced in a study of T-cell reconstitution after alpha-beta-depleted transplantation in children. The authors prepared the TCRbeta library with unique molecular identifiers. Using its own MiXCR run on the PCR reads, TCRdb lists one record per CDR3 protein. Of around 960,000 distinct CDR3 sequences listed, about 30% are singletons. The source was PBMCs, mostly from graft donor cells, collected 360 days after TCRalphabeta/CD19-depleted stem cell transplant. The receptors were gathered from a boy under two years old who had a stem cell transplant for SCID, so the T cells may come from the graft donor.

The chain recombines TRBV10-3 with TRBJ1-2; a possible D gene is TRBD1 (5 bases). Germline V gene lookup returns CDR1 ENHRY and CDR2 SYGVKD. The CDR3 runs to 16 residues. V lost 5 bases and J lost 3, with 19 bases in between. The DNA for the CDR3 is TGTGCCATCAGTCCGATTCTCCGGCGAGGGGACTATGGCTACACCTTC. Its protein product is CAISPILRRGDYGYTF.

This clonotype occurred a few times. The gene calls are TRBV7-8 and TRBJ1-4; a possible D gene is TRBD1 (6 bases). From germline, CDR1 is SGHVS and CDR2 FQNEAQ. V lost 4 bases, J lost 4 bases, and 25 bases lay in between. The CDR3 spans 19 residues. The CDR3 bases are TGTGCCAGCAGCTCCCCCCTGGGGGGGCCCGACCATTATAATGAAAAACTGTTTTTT. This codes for CASSSPLGGPDHYNEKLFF.

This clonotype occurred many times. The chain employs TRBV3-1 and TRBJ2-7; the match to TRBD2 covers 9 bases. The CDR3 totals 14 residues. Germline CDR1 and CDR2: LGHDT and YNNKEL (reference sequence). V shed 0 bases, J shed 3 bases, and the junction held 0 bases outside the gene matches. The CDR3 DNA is TGTGCCAGCAGCCAAGAGCGGGGGGGCTACGAGCAGTACTTC. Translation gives CASSQERGGYEQYF.

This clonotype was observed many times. The CDR3 nucleotides read TGTGCCAGCAGTACCGACAGCGTTGAAGCTTTCTTT. Translated, it gives CASSTDSVEAFF. The chain couples TRBV2 to TRBJ1-1; a possible D gene is TRBD1 (5 bases). Deletions cut 5 bases from V and 7 bases from J, with 11 bases between. Per germline, CDR1 SNHLY and CDR2 FYNNEI. The CDR3 length is 12 residues. Full variable domain (remainder filled in from reference TRBV2 and TRBJ1-1): EPEVTQTPSHQVTQMGQEVILRCVPISNHLYFYWYRQILGQKVEFLVSFYNNEISEKSEIFDDQFSVERPDGSNFTLKIRSTKLEDSAMYFCASSTDSVEAFFGQGTRLTVV.

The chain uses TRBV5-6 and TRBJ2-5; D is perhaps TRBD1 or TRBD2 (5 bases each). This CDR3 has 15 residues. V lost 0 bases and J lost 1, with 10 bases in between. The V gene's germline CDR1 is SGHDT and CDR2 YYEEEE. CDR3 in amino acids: CASSLAGPSQETQYF. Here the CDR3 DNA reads TGTGCCAGCAGCTTGGCGGGGCCGAGCCAAGAGACCCAGTACTTC.

The CDR3, as DNA: TGTGCCAGCAGTTCCGGGACAGGTAATCGGCAGTACTTC. Translation: CASSSGTGNRQYF. The chain links TRBV27 to TRBJ2-7, with 8 bases fitting TRBD1. The J segment lost 9 bases and the V segment lost 4 bases, leaving 8 bases of the junction unmatched. CDR3 length: 13 residues. Germline lookup yields CDR1 MNHEY and CDR2 SMNVEV (reference sequence).

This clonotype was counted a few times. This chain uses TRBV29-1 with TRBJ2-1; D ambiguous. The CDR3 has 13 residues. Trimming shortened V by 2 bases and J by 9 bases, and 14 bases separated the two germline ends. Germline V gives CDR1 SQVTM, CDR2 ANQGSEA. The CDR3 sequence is CSVEWPQVTEQFF. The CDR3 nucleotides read TGCAGCGTTGAATGGCCCCAGGTAACTGAGCAGTTCTTC.

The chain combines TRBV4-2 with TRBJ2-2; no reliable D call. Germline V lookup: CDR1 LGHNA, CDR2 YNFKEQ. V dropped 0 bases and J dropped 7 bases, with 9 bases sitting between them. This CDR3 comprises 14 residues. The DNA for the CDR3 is TGTGCCAGCAGCCAAGAATCCGGGCTCGGGGAGCTGTTTTTT. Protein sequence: CASSQESGLGELFF.

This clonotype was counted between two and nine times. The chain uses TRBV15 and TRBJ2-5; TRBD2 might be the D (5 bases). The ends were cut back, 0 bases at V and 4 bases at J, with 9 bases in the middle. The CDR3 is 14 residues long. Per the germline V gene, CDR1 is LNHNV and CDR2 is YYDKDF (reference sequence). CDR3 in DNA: TGTGCCACCAGCAGAGATGTGGGGAGAGAGACCCAGTACTTC. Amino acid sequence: CATSRDVGRETQYF.

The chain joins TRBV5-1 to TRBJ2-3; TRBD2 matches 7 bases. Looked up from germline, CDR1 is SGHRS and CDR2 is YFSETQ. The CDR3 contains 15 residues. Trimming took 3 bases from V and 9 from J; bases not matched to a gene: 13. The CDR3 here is CASSSSGGPQITQYF. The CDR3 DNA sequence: TGCGCCAGCAGCTCTAGCGGCGGTCCACAGATAACGCAGTATTTT.

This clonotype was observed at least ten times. CDR3 coding DNA: TGTGCCAGCAGTCCGGGACTTCCCAATCAGCCCCAGCATTTT. Translated, it gives CASSPGLPNQPQHF. The gene calls are TRBV12-3 or TRBV12-4 and TRBJ1-5; D might be TRBD1 (5 bases). Between the trimmed V and J ends, which lost 5 bases and 3 bases, there was a span of 11 bases. The CDR3 covers 14 residues.

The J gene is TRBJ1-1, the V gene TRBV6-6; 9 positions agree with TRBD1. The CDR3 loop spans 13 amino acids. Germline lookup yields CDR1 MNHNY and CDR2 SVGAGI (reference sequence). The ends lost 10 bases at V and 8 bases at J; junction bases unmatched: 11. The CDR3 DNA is TGTGCCACCCAAACCGGGACAGGGAAAGAAGCTTTCTTT. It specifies CATQTGTGKEAFF.

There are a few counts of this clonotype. CDR3 nucleotides: TGCAGCGTTCTGGTAGGGTACGAGCAGTACTTC. It is translated as CSVLVGYEQYF. The rearrangement joins TRBV29-1 to TRBJ2-7, with no clear D. The CDR3 is 11 residues long. The germline gives CDR1 SQVTM, CDR2 ANQGSEA. Trimming stripped 5 bases from V and 4 bases from J, with 9 bases between.

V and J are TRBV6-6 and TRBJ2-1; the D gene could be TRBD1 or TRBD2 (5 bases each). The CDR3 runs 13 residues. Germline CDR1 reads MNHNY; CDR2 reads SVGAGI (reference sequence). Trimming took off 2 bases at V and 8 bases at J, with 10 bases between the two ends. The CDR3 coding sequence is TGTGCCAGCAGTTACCCGGGGACGGATGAGCAGTTCTTC. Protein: CASSYPGTDEQFF.

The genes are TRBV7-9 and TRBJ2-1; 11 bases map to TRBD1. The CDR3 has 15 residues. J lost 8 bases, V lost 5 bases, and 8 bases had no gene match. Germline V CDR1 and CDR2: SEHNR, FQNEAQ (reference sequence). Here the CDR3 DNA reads TGTGCCAGCAGCCAGGGACAGGGGGAGATCGATGAGCAGTTCTTC. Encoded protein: CASSQGQGEIDEQFF.

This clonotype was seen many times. The CDR3 DNA reads as TGCAGCGTTGGCAGAGGCGGCTACACCTTC. Translated: CSVGRGGYTF. J is TRBJ1-2 and V is TRBV29-1, with no clear D. This CDR3 spans 10 amino acids. CDR1 and CDR2 from the germline V gene are SQVTM and ANQGSEA. V dropped 4 bases and J dropped 8 bases, with 8 bases sitting between them.

The CDR3 region is CASSTTGTGVTDTQYF. Here the CDR3 DNA reads TGTGCCAGCAGTACAACCGGGACAGGGGTCACAGATACGCAGTATTTT. The chain uses TRBV12-3 or TRBV12-4 and TRBJ2-3; 10 bases align to TRBD1. Germline trimming cut 5 bases from V and 2 bases from J; bases unmatched to any gene: 7. The CDR3 length is 16 residues.

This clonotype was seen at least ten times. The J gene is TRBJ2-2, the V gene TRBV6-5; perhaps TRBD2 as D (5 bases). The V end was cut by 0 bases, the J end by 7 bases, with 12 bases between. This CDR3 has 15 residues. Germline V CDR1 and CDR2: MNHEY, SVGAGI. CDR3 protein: CASSYSLRGIGELFF. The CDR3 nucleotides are TGTGCCAGCAGTTACTCACTTCGGGGTATCGGGGAGCTGTTTTTT.

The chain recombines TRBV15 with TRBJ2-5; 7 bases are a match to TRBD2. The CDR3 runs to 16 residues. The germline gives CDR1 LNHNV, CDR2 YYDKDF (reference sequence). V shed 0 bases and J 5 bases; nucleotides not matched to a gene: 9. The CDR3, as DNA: TGTGCCACCAGCAGAGATCTAGCGGTAGACGGGGAGACCCAGTACTTC. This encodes CATSRDLAVDGETQYF.

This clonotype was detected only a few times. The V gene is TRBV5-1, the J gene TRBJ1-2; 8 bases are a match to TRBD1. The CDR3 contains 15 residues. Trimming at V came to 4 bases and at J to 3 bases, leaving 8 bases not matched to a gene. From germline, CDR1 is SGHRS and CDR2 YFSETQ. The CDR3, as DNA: TGCGCCAGCAGCCTGACAGGGGCATTGGACTATGGCTACACCTTC. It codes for CASSLTGALDYGYTF.

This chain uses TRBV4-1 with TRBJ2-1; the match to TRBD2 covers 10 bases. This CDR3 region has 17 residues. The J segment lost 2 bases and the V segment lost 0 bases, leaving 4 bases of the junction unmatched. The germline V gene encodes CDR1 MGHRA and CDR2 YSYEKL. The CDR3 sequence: CASSQDIAGGPYNEQFF. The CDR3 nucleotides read TGCGCCAGCAGCCAAGACATAGCGGGGGGCCCCTACAATGAGCAGTTCTTC.

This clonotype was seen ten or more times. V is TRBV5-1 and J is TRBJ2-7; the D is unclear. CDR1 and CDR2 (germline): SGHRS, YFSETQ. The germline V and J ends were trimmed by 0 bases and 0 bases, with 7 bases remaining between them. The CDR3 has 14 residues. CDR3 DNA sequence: TGCGCCAGCAGCTTGGATCCGAGCTCCTACGAGCAGTACTTC. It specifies CASSLDPSSYEQYF.